The rows below give T cell receptor beta chains drawn from one sample of a study of blood T cell repertoires in COVID-19. Repertoires were generated with immunoSEQ multiplex PCR, while TCRdb's copy carries only in-frame clones and drops some. The table lists 140,000 or so clones, 60% to 85% of them singletons. Sequencing was performed on peripheral blood. Source of these receptors: a man aged 45-65 years with acute or convalescent COVID-19. Each CDR3 is given with its conserved first and last residue. D genes are given only for firm matches. Size values are once, few and many counts, or a class for expanded clones, and some rows have none.

TRBV18	TRBJ1-5	TRBD1	.	TGTGCCAGCTCACCGACCGGGACAGGGGGCTTTCAGCCCCAGCATTTT	CASSPTGTGGFQPQHF
TRBV6-5	TRBJ1-1	.	.	TGTGCCAGCAGCCGCCCTGGAGAAAACACTGAAGCTTTCTTT	CASSRPGENTEAFF
TRBV11-3	TRBJ2-2	.	.	TGTGCCAGCAGCTTAGATCGGGGAGGGGAGCTGTTTTTT	CASSLDRGGELFF
TRBV12-3/TRBV12-4	TRBJ2-1	.	.	TGTGCCAGCTCGTCACTGGGCCAGGAGCAGTTCTTC	CASSSLGQEQFF
TRBV19	TRBJ1-5	.	.	TGTGCCAGTAGTATCGACAGTAGCAATCAGCCCCAGCATTTT	CASSIDSSNQPQHF
TRBV19	TRBJ1-1	.	.	TGTGCCAGCCTAGGCCAGGGCTCGCTTGAAGCTTTCTTT	CASLGQGSLEAFF
TRBV7-9	TRBJ2-3	TRBD2	.	TGTGCCAGCAGCTTAGGACTAGCGGGCACAGATACGCAGTATTTT	CASSLGLAGTDTQYF
TRBV19	TRBJ2-1	TRBD2	many	TGTGCCAGTAGTATTAGCGGGGGGGCGAGTGAGCAGTTCTTC	CASSISGGASEQFF
TRBV4-2	TRBJ1-2	.	.	TGTGCCAGCAGCCAAGAAGGGAGGGGGAGGAACTATGGCTACACCTTC	CASSQEGRGRNYGYTF
TRBV25-1	TRBJ2-1	.	.	TGTGCCAGCAGCCGGGGGGCTCAAAACAATGAGCAGTTCTTC	CASSRGAQNNEQFF
TRBV6-5	TRBJ1-2	TRBD1	.	TGTGCCAGCAGCCAAAGGACAGGGGAAGACCCCTACACCTTC	CASSQRTGEDPYTF
TRBV5-6	TRBJ2-3	TRBD2	few	TGTGCCAGCAGCCCCCCTGGCGGGGGGGTATTTGGTACGCAGTATTTT	CASSPPGGGVFGTQYF
TRBV19	TRBJ1-2	.	.	TGTGCCAGTAGTACCCCCGCCGTCGACAGAAACTATGGCTACACCTTC	CASSTPAVDRNYGYTF
TRBV4-1	TRBJ1-1	.	.	TGCGCCAGCAGCCAAGGTTCGGGGAGGGTGAACACTGAAGCTTTCTTT	CASSQGSGRVNTEAFF
TRBV6-5	TRBJ2-2	TRBD1	.	TGTGCCACCCTTCCGGGACAGGGGGCCGGGGAGCTGTTTTTT	CATLPGQGAGELFF
TRBV3-1/TRBV3-2	TRBJ1-5	.	few	TGTGCCAGCAGCCAACAACTCAATCAGCCCCAGCATTTT	CASSQQLNQPQHF
TRBV18	TRBJ1-5	TRBD1	.	TGTGCCAGCTCACCACAACAGGGGAGTAATCAGCCCCAGCATTTT	CASSPQQGSNQPQHF
TRBV2	TRBJ2-1	TRBD2	.	TGTGCCAGCAGGACCCGAGCGGGGGCCGACTACAATGAGCAGTTCTTC	CASRTRAGADYNEQFF
TRBV19	TRBJ1-1	.	.	TGTGCCAGTAGTATATTGACACCGAACACTGAAGCTTTCTTT	CASSILTPNTEAFF
TRBV27	TRBJ2-5	TRBD1	once	TGTGCCAGCAGTTTATTTTGGACAGGGCCCTATCAAGCCCAAGAGACCCAGTACTTC	CASSLFWTGPYQAQETQYF
TRBV5-1	TRBJ2-2	.	.	TGCGCCAGCAGCCGGGACAAAAACACCGGGGAGCTGTTTTTT	CASSRDKNTGELFF
TRBV10-3	TRBJ2-1	.	.	TGTGCCATCAGAAGAGGTTCCACCTACAATGAGCAGTTCTTC	CAIRRGSTYNEQFF
TRBV6-5	TRBJ1-2	TRBD1	.	TGTGCCAGCAGTTTGACAGGGAGAGATGGCTACACCTTC	CASSLTGRDGYTF
TRBV19	TRBJ2-3	.	few	TGTGCCAGTAAAATCAGAAACACAGATACGCAGTATTTT	CASKIRNTDTQYF
TRBV27	TRBJ2-5	.	.	TGTGCCAGCAGTTTTCGGGGAGAAGAGACCCAGTACTTC	CASSFRGEETQYF
TRBV4-2	TRBJ1-2	TRBD1	.	TGTGCCAGCAGCCGAGACTTGGGGACAGCCATAAATGGCTACACCTTC	CASSRDLGTAINGYTF
TRBV5-6	TRBJ2-5	TRBD1	.	TGTGCCAGCAGCTTGTTGGTTAGGGGACAGGGGAAAGAGACCCAGTACTTC	CASSLLVRGQGKETQYF
TRBV5-1	TRBJ2-3	.	.	TGCGCCAGCAGCTTGGGTGGTGGGGCCGGCACAGATACGCAGTATTTT	CASSLGGGAGTDTQYF
TRBV24-1	TRBJ2-4	.	.	TGTGCCACCAGTGACCCCCTGGCCAAAAACATTCAGTACTTC	CATSDPLAKNIQYF
TRBV24-1	TRBJ1-2	.	few	TGTGCCACCAGTGATCCGGGGGGCCATGGCTACACCTTC	CATSDPGGHGYTF
TRBV24-1	TRBJ1-2	TRBD1	.	TGTGCCACCAGTGATCCCGACCGACAGGGGGCAGAGTATGGCTACACCTTC	CATSDPDRQGAEYGYTF
TRBV11-2	TRBJ2-3	.	.	TGTGCCAGCAGCCCTGGTCGAGGAGGGTTGCGGGTCACAGATACGCAGTATTTT	CASSPGRGGLRVTDTQYF
TRBV11-2	TRBJ2-1	TRBD1	.	TGTGCCAGCAGTAAATACCCGGGACAGGGATCCTACAATGAGCAGTTCTTC	CASSKYPGQGSYNEQFF
TRBV2	TRBJ2-4	TRBD2	.	TGTGCCAGCAGCGCGGGACTAGCAGACAACATTCAGTACTTC	CASSAGLADNIQYF
TRBV2	TRBJ2-6	TRBD1	.	TGTGCCAGCACGAGGCAGGGGGAATCTGGGGCCAACGTCCTGACTTTC	CASTRQGESGANVLTF
TRBV6-4	TRBJ1-1	.	.	TGTGCCAGCAGGACTCCAAGGGGCGGCAACACTGAAGCTTTCTTT	CASRTPRGGNTEAFF
TRBV3-1/TRBV3-2	TRBJ1-1	TRBD1	once	TGTGCCAGCAGCAAACACGGACAGGGGAACACTGAAGCTTTCTTT	CASSKHGQGNTEAFF
TRBV27	TRBJ2-7	.	.	TGTGCCACCGCTGACAGAGTCTACGAGCAGTACTTC	CATADRVYEQYF
TRBV5-1	TRBJ2-5	TRBD1	.	TGCGCCAGCAGCCGCGGGACAGGGCGTGTACAACAAGAGACCCAGTACTTC	CASSRGTGRVQQETQYF
TRBV28	TRBJ2-3	TRBD2	once	TGTGCCAGCAGACTAGCGGGGGGCGGCACAGATACGCAGTATTTT	CASRLAGGGTDTQYF
TRBV2	TRBJ1-6	.	few	TGTGCCAGCAGTGAGCTTCAGGGGAGCTCCTATAATTCACCCCTCCACTTT	CASSELQGSSYNSPLHF
TRBV5-1	TRBJ1-2	TRBD1	.	TGCGCCAGCAGCTTAGGACAGGGGGATGGCGGCTACACCTTC	CASSLGQGDGGYTF
TRBV7-8	TRBJ1-1	.	once	TGTGCCAGCAGCTTACTCGGACTGGGGACTGAAGCTTTCTTT	CASSLLGLGTEAFF
TRBV6-2/TRBV6-3	TRBJ1-2	TRBD1	.	TGTGCCAGCAGCTTAGGGACAGGCAGGGAAGACACCTTC	CASSLGTGREDTF
TRBV11-3	TRBJ2-3	.	.	TGTGCCAGCAGCGAGCGGGCGGCGGGGGATACGCAGTATTTT	CASSERAAGDTQYF
TRBV6-5	TRBJ1-2	.	.	TGTGCCAGCAGCCAAGTGGCGGACTATGGCTACACCTTC	CASSQVADYGYTF
TRBV19	TRBJ1-3	.	.	TGTGCCAGTAGTATACTGCAGAACGTGAACTCTGGAAACACCATATATTTT	CASSILQNVNSGNTIYF
TRBV19	TRBJ2-7	TRBD1	.	TGTGCCACCGGGACAGGGTTAACCTACGAGCAGTACTTC	CATGTGLTYEQYF
TRBV18	TRBJ2-7	.	once	TGTGCCAGCTCACCAACAGGCATCCACGAGCAGTACTTC	CASSPTGIHEQYF
TRBV7-6	TRBJ2-1	TRBD2	.	TGTGCCAGCAGCTCAGGACTAGCGGGGAGCTCCTACAATGAGCAGTTCTTC	CASSSGLAGSSYNEQFF
TRBV7-9	TRBJ2-3	TRBD2	.	TGTGCCAGCAGCTTAGGGACTAGCGGGCTCACAGATACGCAGTATTTT	CASSLGTSGLTDTQYF
TRBV5-1	TRBJ1-1	TRBD1	.	TGCGCCAGCAGGTGGGACAGGGGTGGTGAAGCTTTCTTT	CASRWDRGGEAFF
TRBV7-2	TRBJ2-3	.	.	TGTGCCAGCGGGGCGAGACACACAGATACGCAGTATTTT	CASGARHTDTQYF
TRBV11-2	TRBJ2-6	.	.	TGTGCCAGCAGCGCCGTCGGTTCCTCTGGGGCCAACGTCCTGACTTTC	CASSAVGSSGANVLTF
TRBV4-1	TRBJ1-2	.	.	TGCGCCAGCAGCCAAGATTTTAGACAGGAAGCGGTCTACACCTTC	CASSQDFRQEAVYTF
TRBV7-8	TRBJ1-2	TRBD1	few	TGTGCCAGCAGCAAATCGGACAGGGGGAAGTATGGCTACACCTTC	CASSKSDRGKYGYTF
TRBV7-6	TRBJ1-1	TRBD1	.	TGTGCCAGCAGCCCAGGGACAGCTATGAACACTGAAGCTTTCTTT	CASSPGTAMNTEAFF
TRBV6-5	TRBJ1-2	TRBD1	once	TGTGCCAGCAGCACGGGACAGAGTTTCTATGGCTACACCTTC	CASSTGQSFYGYTF
TRBV27	TRBJ1-2	TRBD1	.	TGTGCCAGCAGTTTATTTTCGGGACAGGGGTACGGAGGCTACACCTTC	CASSLFSGQGYGGYTF